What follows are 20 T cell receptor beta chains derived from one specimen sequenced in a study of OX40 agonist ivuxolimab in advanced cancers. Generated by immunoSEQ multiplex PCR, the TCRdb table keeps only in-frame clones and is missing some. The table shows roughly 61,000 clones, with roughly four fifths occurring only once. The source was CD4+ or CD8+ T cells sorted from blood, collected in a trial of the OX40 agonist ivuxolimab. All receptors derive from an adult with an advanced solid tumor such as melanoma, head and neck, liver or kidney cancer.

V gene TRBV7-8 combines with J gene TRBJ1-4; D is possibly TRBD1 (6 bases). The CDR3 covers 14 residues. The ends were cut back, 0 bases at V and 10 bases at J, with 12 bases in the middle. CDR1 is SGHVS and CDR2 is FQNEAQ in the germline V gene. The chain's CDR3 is CASSLADRRGKLFF. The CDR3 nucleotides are TGTGCCAGCAGCTTAGCCGACAGGCGAGGAAAACTGTTTTTT. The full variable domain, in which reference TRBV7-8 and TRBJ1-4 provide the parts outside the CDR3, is GAGVSQSPRYKVAKRGQDVALRCDPISGHVSLFWYQQALGQGPEFLTYFQNEAQLDKSGLPSDRFFAERPEGSVSTLKIQRTQQEDSAVYLCASSLADRRGKLFFGSGTQLSVL.

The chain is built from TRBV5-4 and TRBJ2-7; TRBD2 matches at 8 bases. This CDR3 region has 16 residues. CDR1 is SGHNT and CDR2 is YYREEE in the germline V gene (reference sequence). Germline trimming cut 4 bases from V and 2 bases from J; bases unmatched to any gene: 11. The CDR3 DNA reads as TGTGCCAGCAGCCCGGGGGGGGGCCAGAATCCCTACGAGCAGTACTTC. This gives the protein CASSPGGGQNPYEQYF.

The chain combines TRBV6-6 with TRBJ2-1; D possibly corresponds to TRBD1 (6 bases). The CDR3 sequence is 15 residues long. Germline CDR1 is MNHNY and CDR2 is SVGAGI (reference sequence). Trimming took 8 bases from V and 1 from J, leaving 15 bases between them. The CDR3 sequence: CASSSQGSSYNEQFF. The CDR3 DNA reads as TGTGCCAGCTCCTCTCAGGGGTCTTCCTACAATGAGCAGTTCTTC.

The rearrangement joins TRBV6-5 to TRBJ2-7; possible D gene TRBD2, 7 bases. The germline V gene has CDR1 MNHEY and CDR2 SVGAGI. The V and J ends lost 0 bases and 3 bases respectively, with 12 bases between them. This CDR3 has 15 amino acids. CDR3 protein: CASSYSGGGGYEQYF. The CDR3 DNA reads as TGTGCCAGCAGTTACTCGGGGGGGGGCGGCTACGAGCAGTACTTC.

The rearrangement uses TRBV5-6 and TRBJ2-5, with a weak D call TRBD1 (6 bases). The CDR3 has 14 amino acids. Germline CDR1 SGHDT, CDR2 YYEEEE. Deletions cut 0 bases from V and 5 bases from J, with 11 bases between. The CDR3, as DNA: TGTGCCAGCAGCTTGGGGCCAGGGGACGAGACCCAGTACTTC. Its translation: CASSLGPGDETQYF.

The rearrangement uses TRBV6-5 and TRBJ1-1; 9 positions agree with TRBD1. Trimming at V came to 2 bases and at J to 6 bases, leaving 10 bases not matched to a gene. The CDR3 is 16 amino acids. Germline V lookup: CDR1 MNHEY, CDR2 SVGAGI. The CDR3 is CASSYDRGITYAEAFF. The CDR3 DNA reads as TGTGCCAGCAGTTACGACAGGGGGATTACATATGCTGAAGCTTTCTTT.

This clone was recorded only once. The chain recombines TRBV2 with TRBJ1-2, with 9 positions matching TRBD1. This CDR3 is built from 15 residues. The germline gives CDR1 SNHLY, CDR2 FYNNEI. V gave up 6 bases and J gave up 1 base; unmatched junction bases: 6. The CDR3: CASREGQGINYGYTF. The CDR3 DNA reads TGTGCCAGCAGAGAGGGACAGGGAATTAACTATGGCTACACCTTC.

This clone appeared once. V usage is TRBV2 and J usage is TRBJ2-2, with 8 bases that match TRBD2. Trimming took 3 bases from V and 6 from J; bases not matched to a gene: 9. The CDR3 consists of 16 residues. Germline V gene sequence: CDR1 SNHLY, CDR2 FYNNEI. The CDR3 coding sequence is TGTGCCAGCAGTGAGTTGTTTAGCGGGGTGTCCGGGGAGCTGTTTTTT. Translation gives CASSELFSGVSGELFF.

The CDR3 DNA sequence: TGTGCCAGCAGCATATCCCCCCAGTCCTCGCGGGGGACCTTCAATGAGCAGTTCTTC. Its protein is CASSISPQSSRGTFNEQFF. The chain joins TRBV9 to TRBJ2-1; 7 positions match TRBD2. There are 19 residues in the CDR3. V lost 4 bases, J lost 6 bases, and 22 bases stayed unmatched. The germline CDR1 and CDR2 sequences are SGDLS and YYNGEE.

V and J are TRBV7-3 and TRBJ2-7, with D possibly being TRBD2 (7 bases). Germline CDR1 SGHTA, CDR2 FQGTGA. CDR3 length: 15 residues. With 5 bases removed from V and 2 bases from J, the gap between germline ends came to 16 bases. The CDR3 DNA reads TGTGCCAGCAGCCCCAGCGGCGGGGGCGCCTACGAGCAGTACTTC. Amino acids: CASSPSGGGAYEQYF.

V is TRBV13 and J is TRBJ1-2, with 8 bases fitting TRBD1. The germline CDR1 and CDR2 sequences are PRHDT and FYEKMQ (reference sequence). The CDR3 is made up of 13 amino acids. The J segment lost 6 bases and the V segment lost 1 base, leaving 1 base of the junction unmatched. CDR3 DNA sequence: TGTGCCAGCAGCTTAGCCAGGGGGCATGGCTACACCTTC. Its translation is CASSLARGHGYTF.

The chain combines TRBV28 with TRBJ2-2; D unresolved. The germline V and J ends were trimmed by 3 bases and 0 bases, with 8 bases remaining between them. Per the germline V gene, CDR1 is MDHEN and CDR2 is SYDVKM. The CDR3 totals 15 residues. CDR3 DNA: TGTGCCAGCAGTTTGGCTAGATCGAACACCGGGGAGCTGTTTTTT. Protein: CASSLARSNTGELFF.

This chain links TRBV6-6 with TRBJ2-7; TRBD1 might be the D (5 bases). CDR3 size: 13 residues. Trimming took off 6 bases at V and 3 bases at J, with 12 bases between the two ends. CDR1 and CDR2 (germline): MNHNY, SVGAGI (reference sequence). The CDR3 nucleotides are TGTGCCAGCAGAAAGGGCAGGGACTACGAGCAGTACTTC. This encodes CASRKGRDYEQYF.

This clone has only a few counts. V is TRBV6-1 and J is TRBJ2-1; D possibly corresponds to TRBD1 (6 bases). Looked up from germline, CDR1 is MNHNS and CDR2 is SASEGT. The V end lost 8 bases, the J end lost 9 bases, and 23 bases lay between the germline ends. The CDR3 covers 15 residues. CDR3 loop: CASLTLGAGGSEQFF. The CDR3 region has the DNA TGTGCCAGCTTGACTCTGGGGGCTGGCGGCAGTGAGCAGTTCTTC.

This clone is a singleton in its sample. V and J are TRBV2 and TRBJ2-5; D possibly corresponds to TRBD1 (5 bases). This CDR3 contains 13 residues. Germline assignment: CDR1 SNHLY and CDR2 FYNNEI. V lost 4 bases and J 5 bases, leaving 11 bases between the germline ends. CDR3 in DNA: TGTGCCAGCAGTGGTGACAGTGGCGAGACCCAGTACTTC. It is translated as CASSGDSGETQYF. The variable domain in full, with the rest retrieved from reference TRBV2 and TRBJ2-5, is EPEVTQTPSHQVTQMGQEVILRCVPISNHLYFYWYRQILGQKVEFLVSFYNNEISEKSEIFDDQFSVERPDGSNFTLKIRSTKLEDSAMYFCASSGDSGETQYFGPGTRLLVL.

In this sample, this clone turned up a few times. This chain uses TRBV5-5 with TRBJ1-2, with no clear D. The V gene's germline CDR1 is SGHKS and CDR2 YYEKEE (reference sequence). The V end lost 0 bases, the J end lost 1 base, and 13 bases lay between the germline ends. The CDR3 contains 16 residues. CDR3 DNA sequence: TGTGCCAGCAGCTTGGAGTCTCGGTTCTTTAACTATGGCTACACCTTC. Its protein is CASSLESRFFNYGYTF.

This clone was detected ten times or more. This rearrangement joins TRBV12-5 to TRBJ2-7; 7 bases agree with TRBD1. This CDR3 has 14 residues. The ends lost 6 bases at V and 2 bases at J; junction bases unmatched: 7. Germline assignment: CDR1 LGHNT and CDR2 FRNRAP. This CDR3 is CASGGTATAYEQYF. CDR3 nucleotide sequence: TGTGCTAGTGGAGGGACAGCCACTGCCTACGAGCAGTACTTC.

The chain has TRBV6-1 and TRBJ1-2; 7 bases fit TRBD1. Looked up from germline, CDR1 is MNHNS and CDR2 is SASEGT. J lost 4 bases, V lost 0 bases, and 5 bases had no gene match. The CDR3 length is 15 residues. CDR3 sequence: CASSEATGYGYGYTF. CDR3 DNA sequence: TGTGCCAGCAGTGAAGCGACAGGGTATGGCTATGGCTACACCTTC.

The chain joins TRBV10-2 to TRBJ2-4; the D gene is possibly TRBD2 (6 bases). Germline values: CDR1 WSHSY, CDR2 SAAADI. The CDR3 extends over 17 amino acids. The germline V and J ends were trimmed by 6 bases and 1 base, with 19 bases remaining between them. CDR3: CASRRDLDHGAKNIQYF. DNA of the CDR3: TGCGCCAGCAGGCGGGATTTGGATCACGGTGCCAAAAACATTCAGTACTTC.

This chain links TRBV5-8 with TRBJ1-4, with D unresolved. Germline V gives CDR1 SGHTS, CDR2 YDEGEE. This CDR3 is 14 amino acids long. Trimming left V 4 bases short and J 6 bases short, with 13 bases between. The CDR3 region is CASSLVEWDEKLFF. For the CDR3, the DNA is TGTGCCAGCAGCCTGGTGGAGTGGGATGAAAAACTGTTTTTT.